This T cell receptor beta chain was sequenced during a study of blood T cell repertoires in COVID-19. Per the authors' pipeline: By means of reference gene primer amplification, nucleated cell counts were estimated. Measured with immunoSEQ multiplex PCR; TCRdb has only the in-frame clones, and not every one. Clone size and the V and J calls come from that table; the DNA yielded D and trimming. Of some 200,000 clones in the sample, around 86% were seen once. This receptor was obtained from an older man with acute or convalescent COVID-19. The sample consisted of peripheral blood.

As DNA, the CDR3 is TGTGCCAGCTCACCACTTCTACAGGCGGCCACTGAAGCTTTCTTT. Amino acids: CASSPLLQAATEAFF. The rearrangement links TRBV18 to TRBJ1-1, with D perhaps TRBD1 (5 bases). Per the germline V gene, CDR1 is KGHSH and CDR2 is LQKENI. Trimming shortened V by 1 base and J by 4 bases, and 13 bases separated the two germline ends. CDR3 length: 15 amino acids. The full variable domain, completed using reference TRBV18 and TRBJ1-1, is NAGVMQNPRHLVRRRGQEARLRCSPMKGHSHVYWYRQLPEEGLKFMVYLQKENIIDESGMPKERFSAEFPKEGPSILRIQQVVRGDSAAYFCASSPLLQAATEAFFGQGTRLTVV.